Shown below are 29 T cell receptor beta chains from a single sample sequenced in a study of a mutant IDH1 vaccine in newly diagnosed glioma. Time point given: week 5, during vaccination. The vaccine gave 300 ug of a 20-mer mutant IDH1 peptide subcutaneously per dose. No antigen has been identified for these receptors. Produced via immunoSEQ multiplex PCR; TCRdb's table is partial and in-frame only. The table records 70,000 to 100,000 clones, 91% of them present only once. The sample here was PBMCs, taken from a glioma patient whose treatment included an IDH1 peptide vaccine. Every receptor here comes from a woman aged 45-60 years with glioma.

The chain is built from TRBV28 and TRBJ1-2; 7 nucleotides match TRBD1. The germline CDR1 and CDR2 sequences are MDHEN and SYDVKM. V shed 4 bases and J 6 bases; nucleotides not matched to a gene: 8. The CDR3 has 14 residues. CDR3 DNA sequence: TGTGCCAGCAGTTCGGGACAGCTCGGACATGGCTACACCTTC. It encodes CASSSGQLGHGYTF.

The chain joins TRBV13 to TRBJ1-1; weak D call: TRBD1 (6 bases). The germline V gene has CDR1 PRHDT and CDR2 FYEKMQ (reference sequence). The CDR3 sequence is 14 residues long. Trimming took off 0 bases at V and 4 bases at J, with 9 bases between the two ends. CDR3 DNA: TGTGCCAGCAGCTTAGGAGGGGGGTCCACTGAAGCTTTCTTT. Translating gives CASSLGGGSTEAFF.

This rearrangement joins TRBV27 to TRBJ2-7; TRBD1 or TRBD2 may be the D gene (5 bases each). The V gene lost 4 bases and the J gene lost 6 bases, with 13 bases spanning the gap. This CDR3 region has 13 residues. Germline-derived CDR1 and CDR2 are MNHEY and SMNVEV (reference sequence). CDR3 DNA: TGTGCCAGCAGTTGGGGGTTGCCGGGCGAGCAGTACTTC. It translates to CASSWGLPGEQYF.

This rearrangement joins TRBV28 to TRBJ2-2; no clear D gene. Trimming stripped 3 bases from V and 3 bases from J, with 5 bases between. In germline, CDR1 is MDHEN, CDR2 SYDVKM. The CDR3 totals 13 residues. CDR3 protein: CASSFRYTGELFF. The CDR3 DNA is TGTGCCAGCAGTTTCCGGTACACCGGGGAGCTGTTTTTT.

The chain is built from TRBV5-1 and TRBJ1-3; 7 bases align to TRBD1. There are 14 residues in the CDR3. With V trimmed by 4 bases and J by 0 bases, 1 base remained unmatched. Looked up from germline, CDR1 is SGHRS and CDR2 is YFSETQ. CDR3 loop: CASSRDSSGNTIYF. Written as DNA, the CDR3 is TGCGCCAGCAGCAGGGACAGCTCTGGAAACACCATATATTTT.

The V and J genes are TRBV15 and TRBJ2-3; either TRBD1 or TRBD2 may fit D (5 bases each). The length of the CDR3 is 13 residues. CDR1 and CDR2 (germline): LNHNV, YYDKDF (reference sequence). The V end lost 0 bases, the J end lost 8 bases, and 9 bases lay between the germline ends. CDR3 nucleotide sequence: TGTGCCACCAGCAGAGATCAGGGAGTTACGCAGTATTTT. Its protein product is CATSRDQGVTQYF.

This sequence joins TRBV5-8 and TRBJ1-6; D possibly corresponds to TRBD1 (5 bases). Germline V gives CDR1 SGHTS, CDR2 YDEGEE. CDR3 length: 15 residues. The germline V and J ends were trimmed by 9 bases and 4 bases, with 17 bases remaining between them. The CDR3: CATPGGGIYNSPLHF. The CDR3 DNA sequence: TGTGCCACCCCAGGTGGGGGAATTTATAATTCACCCCTCCACTTT.

The rearrangement uses TRBV28 and TRBJ2-7, with 8 nucleotides matching TRBD2. Trimming removed 6 bases from V and 0 bases from J; junction bases left unmatched: 7. This CDR3 region has 15 residues. Germline V gene lookup returns CDR1 MDHEN and CDR2 SYDVKM. CDR3 in amino acids: CASSPSGSRSYEQYF. CDR3 DNA: TGTGCCAGCAGCCCGAGCGGGAGCCGCTCCTACGAGCAGTACTTC. Based on the CDR3 plus reference TRBV28 and TRBJ2-7, the full variable domain is DVKVTQSSRYLVKRTGEKVFLECVQDMDHENMFWYRQDPGLGLRLIYFSYDVKMKEKGDIPEGYSVSREKKERFSLILESASTNQTSMYLCASSPSGSRSYEQYFGPGTRLTVT.

This clone was recorded only once. The chain links TRBV5-1 to TRBJ2-7, with 7 bases fitting TRBD2. J lost 3 bases, V lost 1 base, and 10 bases had no gene match. The CDR3 spans 16 residues. Germline assignment: CDR1 SGHRS and CDR2 YFSETQ. CDR3 DNA: TGCGCCAGCAGCTTGAGGCAGGGAGGGGCTTACTACGAGCAGTACTTC. Residues: CASSLRQGGAYYEQYF. The whole variable domain, remainder taken from reference TRBV5-1 and TRBJ2-7, is KAGVTQTPRYLIKTRGQQVTLSCSPISGHRSVSWYQQTPGQGLQFLFEYFSETQRNKGNFPGRFSGRQFSNSRSEMNVSTLELGDSALYLCASSLRQGGAYYEQYFGPGTRLTVT.

The chain recombines TRBV9 with TRBJ1-2; D is perhaps TRBD1 (6 bases). Germline-derived CDR1 and CDR2 are SGDLS and YYNGEE. Trimming stripped 1 base from V and 0 bases from J, with 13 bases between. This CDR3 comprises 16 residues. The CDR3 loop is CASSVTSQGPNYGYTF. In DNA form, the CDR3 reads TGTGCCAGCAGCGTAACGTCACAGGGCCCTAACTATGGCTACACCTTC.

This clone has just one count. The rearrangement links TRBV9 to TRBJ2-1; 12 nucleotides align to TRBD2. Looked up from germline, CDR1 is SGDLS and CDR2 is YYNGEE. This CDR3 is built from 16 residues. J was trimmed by 2 bases and V by 4 bases; bases with no gene match: 4. CDR3 protein: CASSLRLAGAYNEQFF. CDR3 sequence (DNA): TGTGCCAGCAGCCTCCGACTAGCGGGAGCCTACAATGAGCAGTTCTTC.

The rearrangement links TRBV27 to TRBJ2-7; 7 positions match TRBD1. V trimming: 4 bases; J trimming: 4 bases; junction bases outside the gene matches: 7. The germline V gene encodes CDR1 MNHEY and CDR2 SMNVEV (reference sequence). The CDR3 length is 14 residues. The CDR3 here is CASSYTGAIYEQYF. The CDR3 DNA sequence: TGTGCCAGCAGTTATACAGGGGCTATTTACGAGCAGTACTTC.

The CDR3 loop reads CASSLGGDRSYEQYF. CDR3 bases: TGTGCCAGCAGCTTGGGAGGGGACAGATCCTACGAGCAGTACTTC. This chain connects TRBV5-4 to TRBJ2-7, with 7 bases fitting TRBD1. Germline CDR1 SGHNT, CDR2 YYREEE (reference sequence). V shed 0 bases, J shed 1 base, and the junction held 4 bases outside the gene matches. The CDR3 is made up of 15 amino acids.

V usage is TRBV28 and J usage is TRBJ1-5; D unresolved. CDR3 size: 14 residues. Trimming shortened V by 9 bases and J by 0 bases, and 12 bases separated the two germline ends. In germline, CDR1 is MDHEN, CDR2 SYDVKM. For the CDR3, the DNA is TGTGCCAGTAGATCAGGATATAGCAATCAGCCCCAGCATTTT. Translation: CASRSGYSNQPQHF.

The rearrangement links TRBV5-6 to TRBJ1-1; TRBD1 matches 9 bases. This CDR3 is 15 amino acids long. J was trimmed by 1 base and V by 4 bases; bases with no gene match: 5. Germline-derived CDR1 and CDR2 are SGHDT and YYEEEE. The CDR3 DNA is TGTGCCAGCAGCGCTTTGGGACAGGGGAACACTGAAGCTTTCTTT. Translation gives CASSALGQGNTEAFF.

This clone was detected once. The V and J genes are TRBV7-9 and TRBJ2-1, with 8 bases fitting TRBD2. Germline CDR1 reads SEHNR; CDR2 reads FQNEAQ (reference sequence). This CDR3 has 16 amino acids. J gave up 6 bases and V 2 bases, and 9 bases lay outside the gene matches. CDR3 sequence: CASSLWGSGTPNEQFF. As DNA, the CDR3 is TGTGCCAGCAGCTTATGGGGTAGCGGGACCCCCAATGAGCAGTTCTTC. The full variable domain, in which reference TRBV7-9 and TRBJ2-1 provide the parts outside the CDR3, is DTGVSQNPRHKITKRGQNVTFRCDPISEHNRLYWYRQTLGQGPEFLTYFQNEAQLEKSRLLSDRFSAERPKGSFSTLEIQRTEQGDSAMYLCASSLWGSGTPNEQFFGPGTRLTVL.

This clone was recorded once. The CDR3 loop reads CASSHRRNTIYF. Here the CDR3 DNA reads TGTGCCAGCAGCCACCGCAGAAACACCATATATTTT. V usage is TRBV7-9 and J usage is TRBJ1-3; D unclear. The CDR3 length is 12 residues. CDR1 and CDR2 from the germline V gene are SEHNR and FQNEAQ (reference sequence). Trimming removed 5 bases at V and 5 bases at J, with 7 bases between.

This chain links TRBV11-2 with TRBJ1-1, with D possibly being TRBD1 (6 bases). CDR1 SGHAT and CDR2 FQNNGV come from the germline V gene. Trimming took off 1 base at V and 0 bases at J, with 12 bases between the two ends. This CDR3 is built from 16 residues. In DNA form, the CDR3 reads TGTGCCAGCAGCTTAGTTGGGGGCGTAGTGAACACTGAAGCTTTCTTT. This encodes CASSLVGGVVNTEAFF.

This rearrangement joins TRBV2 to TRBJ2-7; 10 bases line up with TRBD2. The CDR3 is 15 residues long. Germline V gives CDR1 SNHLY, CDR2 FYNNEI. The junction had 5 bases not matched to a gene; V was cut back by 2 bases and J by 4 bases. CDR3 sequence (DNA): TGTGCCAGCAGTGAAATCGGAGCGGGAGGGTACGAGCAGTACTTC. This translates into CASSEIGAGGYEQYF.

Written as DNA, the CDR3 is TGTGCCAGTAGTATAGGCCTGTCGAGCAATCAGCCCCAGCATTTT. Translated: CASSIGLSSNQPQHF. This chain joins TRBV19 and TRBJ1-5; D uncertain. The V end was cut by 1 base, the J end by 1 base, with 8 bases between. This CDR3 region has 15 residues. CDR1 is LNHDA and CDR2 is SQIVND in the germline V gene (reference sequence).

In this sample, this clone turned up a few times. V is TRBV5-1 and J is TRBJ2-1, with 8 positions matching TRBD1. CDR1 SGHRS and CDR2 YFSETQ come from the germline V gene. The CDR3 is made up of 15 amino acids. J lost 2 bases, V lost 5 bases, and 6 bases had no gene match. CDR3 sequence reads: CASRSQGVAYNEQFF. DNA for the CDR3: TGCGCCAGCAGATCACAGGGGGTTGCCTACAATGAGCAGTTCTTC. The full variable domain, rest sourced from reference TRBV5-1 and TRBJ2-1, is KAGVTQTPRYLIKTRGQQVTLSCSPISGHRSVSWYQQTPGQGLQFLFEYFSETQRNKGNFPGRFSGRQFSNSRSEMNVSTLELGDSALYLCASRSQGVAYNEQFFGPGTRLTVL.

V and J are TRBV6-4 and TRBJ2-1, with 13 bases aligning to TRBD2. CDR3 length: 17 residues. Germline CDR1 reads MRHNA; CDR2 reads SNTAGT. The J segment lost 12 bases and the V segment lost 0 bases, leaving 11 bases of the junction unmatched. The DNA for the CDR3 is TGTGCCAGCAGTGACTCTCGACTAGCGGGAGGCCTAGAGGCGCAGTTCTTC. It translates to CASSDSRLAGGLEAQFF.

This chain connects TRBV9 to TRBJ2-7, with TRBD1 as a possible D gene (6 bases). The CDR3 is 17 amino acids. V lost 2 bases and J lost 1, with 19 bases in between. Germline V lookup: CDR1 SGDLS, CDR2 YYNGEE. The CDR3 sequence: CASSVSPDRPLSYEQYF. CDR3 bases: TGTGCCAGCAGCGTCTCTCCCGACAGGCCATTGTCCTACGAGCAGTACTTC.

V usage is TRBV29-1 and J usage is TRBJ2-2; 7 nucleotides agree with TRBD1. This CDR3 spans 13 amino acids. Trimming took 2 bases from V and 7 from J; bases not matched to a gene: 4. From germline, CDR1 is SQVTM and CDR2 ANQGSEA. The CDR3 spells CSVERSGGGELFF. The CDR3 DNA reads as TGCAGCGTTGAAAGATCAGGGGGCGGGGAGCTGTTTTTT.

The V and J genes are TRBV30 and TRBJ2-5; tentatively, D is TRBD1 (6 bases). The length of the CDR3 is 14 residues. Per germline, CDR1 GTSNPN and CDR2 SVGIG (reference sequence). Trimming stripped 2 bases from V and 2 bases from J, with 12 bases between. The DNA for the CDR3 is TGTGCCTGGAGTTTTGGACAGCCGCAAGAGACCCAGTACTTC. Translated, it gives CAWSFGQPQETQYF. Full variable domain (outside the CDR3, taken from reference TRBV30 and TRBJ2-5): SQTIHQWPATLVQPVGSPLSLECTVEGTSNPNLYWYRQAAGRGLQLLFYSVGIGQISSEVPQNLSASRPQDRQFILSSKKLLLSDSGFYLCAWSFGQPQETQYFGPGTRLLVL.

The V gene is TRBV28, the J gene TRBJ2-7; D not resolved. Per germline, CDR1 MDHEN and CDR2 SYDVKM. CDR3 length: 15 amino acids. Trimming shortened V by 2 bases and J by 3 bases, and 14 bases separated the two germline ends. The CDR3 reads CASSLGQNIGYEQYF. The CDR3 DNA sequence: TGTGCCAGCAGTTTAGGGCAGAACATTGGCTACGAGCAGTACTTC.

The rearrangement uses TRBV5-1 and TRBJ2-3; the match to TRBD2 covers 12 bases. The germline CDR1 and CDR2 sequences are SGHRS and YFSETQ. The V and J ends lost 9 bases and 0 bases, in that order; junction bases with no gene match: 5. There are 15 residues in the CDR3. The CDR3 DNA sequence: TGCGCCACCAGAGGACTAGCGGGAAGCACAGATACGCAGTATTTT. Amino acids: CATRGLAGSTDTQYF.

The chain employs TRBV11-2 and TRBJ2-3; D tentatively reads TRBD1 or TRBD2 (5 bases each). Per germline, CDR1 SGHAT and CDR2 FQNNGV. The CDR3 has 16 residues. Trimming left V 7 bases short and J 2 bases short, with 19 bases between. The CDR3: CASTKVGVRDTDTQYF. The CDR3 coding sequence is TGTGCCAGCACCAAAGTGGGGGTGAGGGACACAGATACGCAGTATTTT.

The rearrangement uses TRBV19 and TRBJ1-5; a weak D match, TRBD1 (5 bases). Trimming shortened V by 5 bases and J by 5 bases, and 13 bases separated the two germline ends. Germline CDR1 reads LNHDA; CDR2 reads SQIVND (reference sequence). The CDR3 is made up of 14 amino acids. The CDR3 here is CASSPWDGHQPQHF. CDR3 DNA sequence: TGTGCCAGTAGTCCCTGGGACGGTCATCAGCCCCAGCATTTT.